This TCR beta chain is from a study of cytomegalovirus exposure and HLA in healthy donors. CDR3 length equals 14 residues. Germline V CDR1 and CDR2: SGHKS, YYEKEE (reference sequence). The germline V and J ends were trimmed by 4 bases and 4 bases, with 14 bases remaining between them. Amplification used 60 Vbeta primers and 13 Jbeta primers. The protocol was immunoSEQ multiplex PCR, while the TCRdb copy is restricted to in-frame clones and leaves out a portion. The sample has approximately 150,000 clones, less than 90% seen once; the top ten hold about 4%. This cohort consisted of healthy bone marrow donors.

The source is a man between 45 and 60 years old in good health and CMV-seropositive. Sequenced sample: PBMCs. V and J are TRBV5-5 and TRBJ1-2, with a weak D call TRBD1 (5 bases). CDR3 nucleotide sequence: TGTGCCAGCAGCCCGAGGAGGGGAGGCTATGGCTACACCTTC. This codes for CASSPRRGGYGYTF.